This T cell receptor (beta chain) stems from a study of OX40 agonist ivuxolimab in advanced cancers. Background on the study: Patients received ivuxolimab, an agonistic anti-OX40 (CD134) antibody. The dose-escalation cohort had hepatocellular carcinoma, melanoma, renal cell or head and neck cancer. Study-wide findings and caveats: Doses of 0.1 to 3.0 mg/kg were accompanied by clonal expansion of CD4+ and CD8+ blood T cells by week 6.

Measured with immunoSEQ multiplex PCR; TCRdb has only the in-frame clones, and not every one. In the table there are around 64,000 clones, around nine tenths of which are singletons. Deletions cut 1 base from V and 2 bases from J, with 6 bases between. Looked up from germline, CDR1 is SEHNR and CDR2 is FQNEAQ (reference sequence). CDR3 length: 13 amino acids. Comment on this clone: Its cognate antigen is unknown.

The receptor was isolated from an adult with an advanced solid tumor such as melanoma, head and neck, liver or kidney cancer. This sample comprised CD4+ or CD8+ T cells sorted from blood, obtained in a trial of the OX40 agonist ivuxolimab. V usage is TRBV7-9 and J usage is TRBJ2-7; D is ambiguous. DNA of the CDR3: TGTGCCAGCAGCTTAGTTCAGACCTACGAGCAGTACTTC. Protein product: CASSLVQTYEQYF.